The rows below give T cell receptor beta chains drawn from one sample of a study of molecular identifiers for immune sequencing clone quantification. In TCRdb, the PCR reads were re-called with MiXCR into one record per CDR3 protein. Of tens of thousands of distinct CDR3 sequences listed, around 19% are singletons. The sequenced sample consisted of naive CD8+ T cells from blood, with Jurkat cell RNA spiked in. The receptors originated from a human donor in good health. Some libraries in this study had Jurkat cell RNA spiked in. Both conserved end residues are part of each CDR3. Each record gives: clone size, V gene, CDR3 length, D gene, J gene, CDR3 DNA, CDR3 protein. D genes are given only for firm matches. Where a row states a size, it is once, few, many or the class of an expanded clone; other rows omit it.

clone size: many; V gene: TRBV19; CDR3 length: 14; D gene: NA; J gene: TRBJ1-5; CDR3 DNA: TGTGCCAGTAGGTGGTCAGTTAGCAATCAGCCCCAGCATTTT; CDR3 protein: CASRWSVSNQPQHF
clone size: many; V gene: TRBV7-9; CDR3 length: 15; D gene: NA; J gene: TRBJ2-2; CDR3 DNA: TGTGCCAGCAGCTTAGGCGCCAGGGATGGCGGGGAGCTGTTTTTT; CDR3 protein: CASSLGARDGGELFF
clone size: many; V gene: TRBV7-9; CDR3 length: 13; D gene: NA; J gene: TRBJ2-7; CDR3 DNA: TGTGCCAGCAGCTTAGCGACGACCCACGAGCAGTACTTC; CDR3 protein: CASSLATTHEQYF
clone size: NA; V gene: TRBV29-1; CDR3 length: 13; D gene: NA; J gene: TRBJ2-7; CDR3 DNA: TGCAGCGTTGAGACCCAGGAATCCTACGAGCAGTACTTC; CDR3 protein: CSVETQESYEQYF
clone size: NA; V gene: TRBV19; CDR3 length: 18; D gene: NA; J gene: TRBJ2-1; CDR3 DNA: TGTGCCAGTAGACCGACCCGCCGGGGGCGGGAGTTTTCCAATGAGCAGTTCTTC; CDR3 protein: CASRPTRRGREFSNEQFF
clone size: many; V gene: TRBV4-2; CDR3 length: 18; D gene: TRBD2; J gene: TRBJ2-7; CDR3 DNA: TGTGCCAGCAGCCAAGAGACTAGCGGGAGGGCCCTCTCCTACGAGCAGTACTTC; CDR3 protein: CASSQETSGRALSYEQYF
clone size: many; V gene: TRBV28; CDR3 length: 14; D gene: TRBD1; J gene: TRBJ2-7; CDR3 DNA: TGTGCCAGCAGTTTTAGACAGGGGTTTTACGAGCAGTACTTC; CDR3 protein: CASSFRQGFYEQYF
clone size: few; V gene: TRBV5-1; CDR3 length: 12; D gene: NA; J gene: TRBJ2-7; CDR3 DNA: TGCGCCAGCAGCTTCAACTCCTACGAGCAGTACTTC; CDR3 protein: CASSFNSYEQYF
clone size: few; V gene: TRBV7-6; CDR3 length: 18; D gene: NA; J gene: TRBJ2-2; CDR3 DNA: TGTGCCAGCAGTCACCCCGGTGGGGTATCGTACGACACCGGGGAGCTGTTTTTT; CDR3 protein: CASSHPGGVSYDTGELFF
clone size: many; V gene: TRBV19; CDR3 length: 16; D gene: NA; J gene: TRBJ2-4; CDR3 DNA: TGTGCCAGTAGTATAGGCCCAGCGGGAGCCAAAAACATTCAGTACTTC; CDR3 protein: CASSIGPAGAKNIQYF
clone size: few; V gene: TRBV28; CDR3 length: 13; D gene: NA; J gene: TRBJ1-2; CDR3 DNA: TGTGCCAGCAGTGGGACGCTCTTCTATGGCTACACCTTC; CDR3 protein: CASSGTLFYGYTF